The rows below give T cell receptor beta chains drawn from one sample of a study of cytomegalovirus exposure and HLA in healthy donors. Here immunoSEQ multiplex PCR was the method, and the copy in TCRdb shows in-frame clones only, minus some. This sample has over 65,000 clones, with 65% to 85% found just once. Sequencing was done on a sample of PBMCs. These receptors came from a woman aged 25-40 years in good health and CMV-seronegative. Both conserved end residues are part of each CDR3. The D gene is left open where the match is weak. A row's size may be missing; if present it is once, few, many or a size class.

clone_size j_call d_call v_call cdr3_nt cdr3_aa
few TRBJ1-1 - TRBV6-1 TGTGCCAGCACTTGGTCCGGGAACACTGAAGCTTTCTTT CASTWSGNTEAFF
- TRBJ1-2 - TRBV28 TGTGCCAGCAGTTCCATTGGGGCCCGGCTGAATTATCGTGACTATGGCTACACCTTC CASSSIGARLNYRDYGYTF
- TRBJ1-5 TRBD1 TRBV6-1 TGTGCCAGCAGTGAAGGACAGGGAGGCTTTTATAGCAATCAGCCCCAGCATTTT CASSEGQGGFYSNQPQHF
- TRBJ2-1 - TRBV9 TGTGCCAGCAGCGTGAGAAGAGAGGTACGCAATGAGCAGTTCTTC CASSVRREVRNEQFF
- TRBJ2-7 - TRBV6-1 TGTGCCAGCAGTGAAGTTTCCGGGGATACAGAGCAGTACTTC CASSEVSGDTEQYF
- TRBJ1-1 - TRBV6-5 TGTGCCAGCAGTTCTACCGGGACACGGAACACTGAAGCTTTCTTT CASSSTGTRNTEAFF
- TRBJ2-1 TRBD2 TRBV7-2 TGTGCCAGCAGCCACCCCGGGACTAGCGGGGGGAAGGATATCAATGAGCAGTTCTTC CASSHPGTSGGKDINEQFF
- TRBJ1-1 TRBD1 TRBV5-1 TGCGCCAGCAGCTTGGACAGGGGGTTCACTGAAGCTTTCTTT CASSLDRGFTEAFF
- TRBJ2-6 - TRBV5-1 TGCGCCAGCGTCGGGGGCTCTGGGGCCAACGTCCTGACTTTC CASVGGSGANVLTF
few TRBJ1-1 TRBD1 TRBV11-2 TGTGCCAGCAGCTTAACAGGGGACACTGAAGCTTTCTTT CASSLTGDTEAFF
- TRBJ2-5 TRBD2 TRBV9 TGTGCCAGCAGCGTAGATAGCGGGGGGCCTCAAGAGACCCAGTACTTC CASSVDSGGPQETQYF
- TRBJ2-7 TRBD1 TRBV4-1 TGCGCCAGCAGCCCCGGACAGGGCGGAGGGTACGAGCAGTACTTC CASSPGQGGGYEQYF
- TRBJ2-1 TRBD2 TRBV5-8 TGTGCCAGCAGCGTAGGTGGGACTAGCTTCTACAATGAGCAGTTCTTC CASSVGGTSFYNEQFF
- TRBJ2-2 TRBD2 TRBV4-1 TGCGCCAGCCGTCGCGGGGGCGGGGGGACGTCTGCCGGGGAGCTGTTTTTT CASRRGGGGTSAGELFF
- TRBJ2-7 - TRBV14 TGTGCCAGCAGCCAGACTTACGAGCAGTACTTC CASSQTYEQYF
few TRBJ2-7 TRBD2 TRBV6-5 TGTGCCAGCAGTTACTACCCTAGAAGCGGGGGGGTGTACTTC CASSYYPRSGGVYF
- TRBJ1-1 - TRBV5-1 TGCGCCAGCACTCTTTCGGGGGGGCAGAGCACTGAAGCTTTCTTT CASTLSGGQSTEAFF
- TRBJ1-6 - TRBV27 TGTGCCACCAAAGTCCGGGACACTAATTCACCCCTCCACTTT CATKVRDTNSPLHF
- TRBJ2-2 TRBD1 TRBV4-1 TGCGCCAGCAGCCTAAGGACAGGGGACGCCGGGGAGCTGTTTTTT CASSLRTGDAGELFF
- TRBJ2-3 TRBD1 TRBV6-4 TGTGCCAGCAGTGACTCCGGACAGGGCTCAGATACGCAGTATTTT CASSDSGQGSDTQYF